What follows are 24 T cell receptor beta chains derived from one specimen sequenced in a study of cytomegalovirus exposure and HLA in healthy donors. The PCR contained 60 Vbeta and 13 Jbeta primers. TCRdb's copy holds only in-frame clones and misses some; the assay was immunoSEQ multiplex PCR. The data contain 200,000 to 250,000 clones, around 89% of them singletons. The sample was PBMCs. The receptors here all came from a woman between 18 and 29 years old in good health and CMV-seronegative.

This clone was seen only once. This chain uses TRBV27 with TRBJ2-3; D may be TRBD2 (6 bases). In germline, CDR1 is MNHEY, CDR2 SMNVEV (reference sequence). The CDR3 covers 16 residues. Trimming stripped 4 bases from V and 3 bases from J, with 17 bases between. The CDR3, as DNA: TGTGCCAGCAGTTCCCCGGGACTTAAGGTTACAGATACGCAGTATTTT. Its protein is CASSSPGLKVTDTQYF.

The J gene is TRBJ2-1, the V gene TRBV27; D uncertain. In germline, CDR1 is MNHEY, CDR2 SMNVEV (reference sequence). CDR3 length: 14 amino acids. Trimming pared 3 bases from V and 6 bases from J, leaving 12 bases between. In DNA form, the CDR3 reads TGTGCCAGCAGTTTGAGAACCCCTCTCAATGAGCAGTTCTTC. Its translation: CASSLRTPLNEQFF.

This clone was detected once. The chain carries TRBV6-5 and TRBJ1-2, with 10 bases identical to TRBD1. From germline, CDR1 is MNHEY and CDR2 SVGAGI. The length of the CDR3 is 14 residues. Trimming at V came to 2 bases and at J to 10 bases, leaving 7 bases not matched to a gene. CDR3 nucleotide sequence: TGTGCCAGCAGTTACGACACCGGGACAGGGGCCTACACCTTC. Its protein is CASSYDTGTGAYTF.

This chain connects TRBV5-1 to TRBJ2-5; 13 bases line up with TRBD2. This CDR3 has 16 residues. The V and J ends lost 4 bases and 5 bases, in that order; junction bases with no gene match: 8. Germline V lookup: CDR1 SGHRS, CDR2 YFSETQ. The CDR3 spells CASSPGTSGILETQYF. CDR3 nucleotides: TGCGCCAGCAGCCCTGGGACTAGCGGGATTTTGGAGACCCAGTACTTC.

CDR3 sequence: CASSSTSGRTNEQFF. In DNA form, the CDR3 reads TGTGCCAGCAGTTCTACTAGCGGGAGGACAAATGAGCAGTTCTTC. The chain is built from TRBV2 and TRBJ2-1; 12 nucleotides agree with TRBD2. The CDR3 runs 15 residues. Germline CDR1 reads SNHLY; CDR2 reads FYNNEI. The trim removed 5 bases at V and 7 bases at J, leaving 6 bases unmatched.

This chain joins TRBV18 and TRBJ2-5; 10 positions match TRBD1. Germline V gives CDR1 KGHSH, CDR2 LQKENI. This CDR3 has 16 amino acids. V was clipped by 0 bases and J by 6 bases; unmatched bases: 7. CDR3 in amino acids: CASSPPFGTGAQTQYF. CDR3 DNA sequence: TGTGCCAGCTCACCACCGTTCGGGACAGGGGCCCAGACCCAGTACTTC.

The V gene is TRBV5-4, the J gene TRBJ2-4; D not certain. The V gene lost 0 bases and the J gene lost 11 bases, with 12 bases spanning the gap. The CDR3 totals 13 residues. The V gene's germline CDR1 is SGHNT and CDR2 YYREEE (reference sequence). In nucleotides, the CDR3 is TGTGCCAGCAGCTTGGATCTAGTAGACGTTCAGTACTTC. It translates to CASSLDLVDVQYF. Using reference TRBV5-4 and TRBJ2-4 for the parts outside the CDR3, the full variable domain is ETGVTQSPTHLIKTRGQQVTLRCSSQSGHNTVSWYQQALGQGPQFIFQYYREEENGRGNFPPRFSGLQFPNYSSELNVNALELDDSALYLCASSLDLVDVQYFGAGTRLSVL.

The sample holds a few counts of this clone. V is TRBV5-5 and J is TRBJ1-1; a weak D match, TRBD1 (6 bases). This CDR3 has 15 amino acids. In germline, CDR1 is SGHKS, CDR2 YYEKEE (reference sequence). V lost 0 bases and J 6 bases, leaving 15 bases between the germline ends. The CDR3 coding sequence is TGTGCCAGCAGCTTGGTTGGGGGCTCGGAGGCTGAAGCTTTCTTT. Amino acids: CASSLVGGSEAEAFF. The complete variable domain, with remaining parts taken from reference TRBV5-5 and TRBJ1-1, reads DAGVTQSPTHLIKTRGQQVTLRCSPISGHKSVSWYQQVLGQGPQFIFQYYEKEERGRGNFPDRFSARQFPNYSSELNVNALLLGDSALYLCASSLVGGSEAEAFFGQGTRLTVV.

The CDR3, as DNA: TGTGCCAGCAGCCTGTACAGGGGGCCGAATCAGCCCCAGCATTTT. Its translation: CASSLYRGPNQPQHF. This chain uses TRBV5-8 with TRBJ1-5; 9 bases map to TRBD1. Germline assignment: CDR1 SGHTS and CDR2 YDEGEE. With V trimmed by 4 bases and J by 4 bases, 6 bases remained unmatched. The CDR3 is made up of 15 amino acids. Supplemented by reference TRBV5-8 and TRBJ1-5, the full variable domain reads EAGVTQSPTHLIKTRGQQATLRCSPISGHTSVYWYQQALGLGLQFLLWYDEGEERNRGNFPPRFSGRQFPNYSSELNVNALELEDSALYLCASSLYRGPNQPQHFGDGTRLSIL.

The chain couples TRBV18 to TRBJ2-3, with D perhaps matching TRBD1 (5 bases). V dropped 3 bases and J dropped 5 bases, with 6 bases sitting between them. The CDR3 has 12 amino acids. Germline-derived CDR1 and CDR2 are KGHSH and LQKENI. CDR3 nucleotide sequence: TGTGCCAGCTCACCTGGACAAGATACGCAGTATTTT. The encoded protein is CASSPGQDTQYF.

The chain links TRBV6-5 to TRBJ2-7, with 10 positions matching TRBD2. J was trimmed by 5 bases and V by 10 bases; bases with no gene match: 14. In germline, CDR1 is MNHEY, CDR2 SVGAGI. The CDR3 loop spans 15 amino acids. This CDR3 is CATRRERGGSHEQYF. The DNA for the CDR3 is TGTGCCACCAGGAGGGAGCGGGGGGGTTCCCACGAGCAGTACTTC.

The rearrangement uses TRBV9 and TRBJ2-7; 10 bases agree with TRBD1. This CDR3 contains 14 residues. Germline trimming cut 3 bases from V and 5 bases from J; bases unmatched to any gene: 5. Germline lookup yields CDR1 SGDLS and CDR2 YYNGEE. CDR3 nucleotide sequence: TGTGCCAGCAGCGAGGGACAGGGGTTCAACGAGCAGTACTTC. Translated: CASSEGQGFNEQYF.

This chain joins TRBV27 and TRBJ2-7; unclear D gene. Trimming cost V 10 bases and J 9 bases, with 19 bases left between them. This CDR3 is built from 12 residues. CDR1 MNHEY and CDR2 SMNVEV come from the germline V gene (reference sequence). The DNA for the CDR3 is TGTGCCACCAGCCTTGCCGGGTTCGGGCAGTACTTC. As protein: CATSLAGFGQYF.

The V gene is TRBV7-9, the J gene TRBJ2-3, with 9 bases fitting TRBD2. The CDR3 is made up of 15 amino acids. From germline, CDR1 is SEHNR and CDR2 FQNEAQ (reference sequence). J was trimmed by 5 bases and V by 5 bases; bases with no gene match: 8. CDR3 amino acids: CASSPLAGVIDTQYF. The CDR3 region has the DNA TGTGCCAGCAGCCCTTTAGCGGGAGTTATAGATACGCAGTATTTT.

The chain recombines TRBV2 with TRBJ1-2; D remains unclear. The germline V and J ends were trimmed by 2 bases and 1 base, with 5 bases remaining between them. The germline CDR1 and CDR2 sequences are SNHLY and FYNNEI. This CDR3 has 13 residues. This chain's CDR3 is CASSESYNYGYTF. In DNA, the CDR3 is TGTGCCAGCAGTGAATCGTATAACTATGGCTACACCTTC.

The V call is TRBV28, the J call TRBJ1-5; 7 bases map to TRBD1. Per the germline V gene, CDR1 is MDHEN and CDR2 is SYDVKM. There are 16 residues in the CDR3. Unmatched junction bases numbered 7, after V lost 2 bases and J lost 3 bases. CDR3 amino acids: CASSLGQAALNQPQHF. In nucleotides, the CDR3 is TGTGCCAGCAGTTTAGGACAGGCAGCTCTCAATCAGCCCCAGCATTTT.

This chain connects TRBV5-1 to TRBJ2-1, with TRBD2 matching 12 bases. V trimming: 5 bases; J trimming: 6 bases; junction bases outside the gene matches: 6. The germline gives CDR1 SGHRS, CDR2 YFSETQ. The CDR3 runs to 15 residues. The CDR3 DNA follows: TGCGCCAGCAGTTTTCTAGCGGGGGGGACCAATGAGCAGTTCTTC. It yields the protein CASSFLAGGTNEQFF.

This clone was picked up one time. This chain connects TRBV19 to TRBJ2-1, with D maybe TRBD2 (6 bases). This CDR3 has 16 amino acids. Germline values: CDR1 LNHDA, CDR2 SQIVND (reference sequence). V lost 7 bases to trimming and J lost 8 bases, with 24 bases between them. The CDR3 here is CASTGAASGFDHEQFF. CDR3 in DNA: TGTGCCAGTACCGGGGCGGCCAGCGGGTTTGATCATGAGCAGTTCTTC.

The chain recombines TRBV27 with TRBJ1-4; a possible D gene is TRBD1 (6 bases). Per germline, CDR1 MNHEY and CDR2 SMNVEV (reference sequence). This CDR3 spans 16 amino acids. Trimming shortened V by 2 bases and J by 9 bases, and 19 bases separated the two germline ends. CDR3 sequence (DNA): TGTGCCAGCAGTTTACCCTCAGGGGTCCTAATGAAAAAACTGTTTTTT. It encodes CASSLPSGVLMKKLFF.

The chain couples TRBV7-2 to TRBJ2-2; 8 positions agree with TRBD2. The CDR3 has 16 residues. In germline, CDR1 is SGHTA, CDR2 FQGNSA. The V segment lost 6 bases and the J segment 0 bases; nucleotides outside the gene matches: 6. The CDR3 reads CASSKPGLANTGELFF. The CDR3 DNA follows: TGTGCCAGCAGTAAACCGGGACTAGCGAACACCGGGGAGCTGTTTTTT.

In DNA, the CDR3 is TGCGCCAGCAGCCAGGGGCAGAAGAATGAAAAACTGTTTTTT. Its protein product is CASSQGQKNEKLFF. V and J are TRBV4-1 and TRBJ1-4; tentatively, D is TRBD1 (5 bases). The germline V gene has CDR1 MGHRA and CDR2 YSYEKL. This CDR3 has 14 residues. V dropped 3 bases and J dropped 5 bases, with 10 bases sitting between them.

This clone was detected only a few times. The V and J genes are TRBV7-8 and TRBJ2-2, with D possibly matching TRBD2 (6 bases). From germline, CDR1 is SGHVS and CDR2 FQNEAQ. V lost 1 base to trimming and J lost 6 bases, with 9 bases between them. The CDR3 has 14 amino acids. In DNA, the CDR3 is TGTGCCAGCAGCTTAGGGGGGGACGCCGGGGAGCTGTTTTTT. Protein sequence: CASSLGGDAGELFF. Drawing the rest from reference TRBV7-8 and TRBJ2-2, the complete variable domain is GAGVSQSPRYKVAKRGQDVALRCDPISGHVSLFWYQQALGQGPEFLTYFQNEAQLDKSGLPSDRFFAERPEGSVSTLKIQRTQQEDSAVYLCASSLGGDAGELFFGEGSRLTVL.

J is TRBJ2-1 and V is TRBV2, with 12 positions matching TRBD2. Per germline, CDR1 SNHLY and CDR2 FYNNEI. V was pared by 8 bases and J by 4 bases, with 0 bases of the junction left unmatched. The CDR3 is 13 amino acids. The CDR3 here is CASGLAGYNEQFF. The CDR3 nucleotides read TGTGCCAGCGGACTAGCGGGGTACAATGAGCAGTTCTTC.

The chain recombines TRBV7-8 with TRBJ1-4; D perhaps matches TRBD1 (6 bases). CDR1 SGHVS and CDR2 FQNEAQ come from the germline V gene. The CDR3 has 15 residues. V was trimmed by 1 base and J by 8 bases, leaving 14 bases between them. The CDR3 here is CASSLEGDIYEKLFF. As DNA, the CDR3 is TGTGCCAGCAGCTTAGAGGGGGACATCTACGAAAAACTGTTTTTT.